The clone carrying this T cell receptor (beta chain) was observed a handful of times. According to the study, TCR beta libraries were built with iRepertoire HTBI primers and CDR3-region Arm-PCR. Via MiXCR, TCRdb re-called the multiplex PCR reads, giving one row per CDR3 protein. The sample shows about 430,000 distinct CDR3 sequences, 14% to 15% of them seen only once. The data were obtained in a study of regulatory T cells in long-lasting Graves disease. There are 15 residues in the CDR3. Trimming shortened V by 2 bases and J by 4 bases, and 15 bases separated the two germline ends. CDR1 LGHNA and CDR2 YSLEER come from the germline V gene. Time point noted: newly diagnosed GD, antithyroid drugs for less than 3 months. The TCR library was made from RNA that had been extracted from PBMCs in TRIzol. This sample was shared with a second study, whose subject was T cells in Graves' hyperthyroidism and ophthalmopathy.

The sequenced sample was peripheral blood mononuclear cells (PBMCs), obtained at new diagnosis, from a patient treated with antithyroid drugs. The chain recombines TRBV4-3 with TRBJ2-7; a weak D match, TRBD2 (6 bases). The sequence came from a woman in her thirties or forties with Graves disease. The CDR3 DNA sequence: TGCGCCAGCAGCCAAAGGGACTCCTGGGTTTACGAGCAGTACTTC. As protein: CASSQRDSWVYEQYF.